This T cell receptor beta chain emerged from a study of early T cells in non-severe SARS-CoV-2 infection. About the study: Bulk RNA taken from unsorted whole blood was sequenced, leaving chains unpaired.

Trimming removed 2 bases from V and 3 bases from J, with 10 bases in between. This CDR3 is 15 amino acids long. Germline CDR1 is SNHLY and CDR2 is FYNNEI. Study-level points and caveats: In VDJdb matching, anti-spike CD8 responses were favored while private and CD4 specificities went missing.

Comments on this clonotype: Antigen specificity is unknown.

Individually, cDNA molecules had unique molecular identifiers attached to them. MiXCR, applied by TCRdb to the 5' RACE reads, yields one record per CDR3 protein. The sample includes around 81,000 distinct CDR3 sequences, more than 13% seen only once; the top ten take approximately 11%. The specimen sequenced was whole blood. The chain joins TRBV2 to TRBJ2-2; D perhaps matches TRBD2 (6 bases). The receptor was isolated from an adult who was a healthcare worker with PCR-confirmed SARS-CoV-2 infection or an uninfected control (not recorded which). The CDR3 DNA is TGTGCCAGCAGTGAATGGGGGGAGGACACCGGGGAGCTGTTTTTT. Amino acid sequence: CASSEWGEDTGELFF.